The 14 T cell receptor beta chains below were found in one sample sequenced in a study of blood T cell repertoires in COVID-19. Method: immunoSEQ multiplex PCR; TCRdb's copy keeps in-frame clones and lacks some. The data contain approximately 230,000 clones, roughly 80% of them singletons. The sample comprised peripheral blood. The receptors originated from a man older than 75 with acute or convalescent COVID-19.

The CDR3 loop reads CATSRSGAFTGQPQHF. CDR3 in DNA: TGTGCCACCAGCAGATCAGGGGCCTTCACAGGGCAGCCCCAGCATTTT. The chain has TRBV15 and TRBJ1-5, with D perhaps TRBD1 (6 bases). The CDR3 runs 16 residues. V was trimmed by 2 bases and J by 7 bases, leaving 18 bases between them. CDR1 and CDR2 from the germline V gene are LNHNV and YYDKDF (reference sequence). The whole variable domain, filled in from reference TRBV15 and TRBJ1-5, reads DAMVIQNPRYQVTQFGKPVTLSCSQTLNHNVMYWYQQKSSQAPKLLFHYYDKDFNNEADTPDNFQSRRPNTSFCFLDIRSPGLGDTAMYLCATSRSGAFTGQPQHFGDGTRLSIL.

This clone was recorded once. The V gene is TRBV2, the J gene TRBJ1-2; 7 nucleotides align to TRBD1. Germline assignment: CDR1 SNHLY and CDR2 FYNNEI. This CDR3 is built from 14 residues. The V gene end was trimmed by 8 bases and the J gene end by 6 bases; junction bases not matched to a gene: 12. CDR3 nucleotide sequence: TGTGCCAGCGCCTTAATTTACAGGGGACATGGCTACACCTTC. Protein product: CASALIYRGHGYTF. Variable domain in full (rest from reference TRBV2 and TRBJ1-2): EPEVTQTPSHQVTQMGQEVILRCVPISNHLYFYWYRQILGQKVEFLVSFYNNEISEKSEIFDDQFSVERPDGSNFTLKIRSTKLEDSAMYFCASALIYRGHGYTFGSGTRLTVV.

The V gene is TRBV24-1, the J gene TRBJ1-4, with 7 bases aligning to TRBD1. Trimming at V came to 4 bases and at J to 8 bases, leaving 9 bases not matched to a gene. CDR3 size: 15 residues. CDR1 is KGHDR and CDR2 is SFDVKD in the germline V gene. Written as DNA, the CDR3 is TGTGCCACCAGTGACCCCGCGACAGGGAGGGAAAAACTGTTTTTT. Protein product: CATSDPATGREKLFF.

The chain combines TRBV12-3 or TRBV12-4 with TRBJ1-1; the match to TRBD1 covers 7 bases. This CDR3 comprises 12 residues. Losses at the gene ends were 6 bases for V and 12 bases for J; bases not matched to a gene: 10. The CDR3 protein is CASRDTGQSTFF. CDR3 bases: TGTGCCAGCAGGGATACGGGACAGTCAACTTTCTTT.

The chain links TRBV6-5 to TRBJ1-5; TRBD1 agrees at 8 bases. The CDR3 totals 16 residues. The V gene's germline CDR1 is MNHEY and CDR2 SVGAGI. Trimming at V came to 4 bases and at J to 3 bases, leaving 8 bases not matched to a gene. CDR3: CASSSRGTGYNQPQHF. CDR3 DNA sequence: TGTGCCAGCAGTTCTAGGGGGACAGGCTACAATCAGCCCCAGCATTTT.

The chain couples TRBV6-6 to TRBJ2-2; D is uncertain. The ends were cut back, 6 bases at V and 0 bases at J, with 8 bases in the middle. The CDR3 contains 14 residues. Germline V gene data show CDR1 as MNHNY and CDR2 as SVGAGI (reference sequence). CDR3 bases: TGTGCCAGCAGCCGTAAATCGAACACCGGGGAGCTGTTTTTT. It codes for CASSRKSNTGELFF.

The chain recombines TRBV24-1 with TRBJ2-2, with 7 positions matching TRBD2. Germline V gene lookup returns CDR1 KGHDR and CDR2 SFDVKD. The ends lost 0 bases at V and 5 bases at J; junction bases unmatched: 2. This CDR3 has 15 residues. CDR3 region: CATSDLARETGELFF. The CDR3 DNA reads as TGTGCCACCAGTGATTTGGCGCGGGAGACCGGGGAGCTGTTTTTT.

This chain joins TRBV19 and TRBJ1-4; 7 bases fit TRBD1. Trimming removed 7 bases from V and 8 bases from J; junction bases left unmatched: 10. Germline V gene sequence: CDR1 LNHDA, CDR2 SQIVND (reference sequence). CDR3 size: 14 residues. CDR3 residues: CASTPWGRGEKLFF. The CDR3, as DNA: TGTGCCAGTACCCCATGGGGCAGGGGGGAAAAACTGTTTTTT.

Only one count was recorded for this clone. The chain has TRBV4-1 and TRBJ2-3; 15 bases match TRBD2. In germline, CDR1 is MGHRA, CDR2 YSYEKL. J was trimmed by 2 bases and V by 5 bases; bases with no gene match: 8. The CDR3 is made up of 18 amino acids. The CDR3 loop reads CASSYSGLAGGYTDTQYF. The CDR3 bases are TGCGCCAGCAGCTATTCGGGACTAGCGGGGGGTTACACAGATACGCAGTATTTT.

The chain has TRBV25-1 and TRBJ1-2; D ambiguous. Germline loops: CDR1 MGHDK, CDR2 SYGVNS. CDR3 size: 12 residues. V lost 4 bases, J lost 4 bases, and 7 bases lay in between. The CDR3 spells CASSATPYGYTF. The CDR3, as DNA: TGTGCCAGCAGTGCCACTCCCTATGGCTACACCTTC.

This chain connects TRBV19 to TRBJ1-6; 7 bases align to TRBD1. The CDR3 is 16 amino acids. Unmatched junction bases numbered 4, after V lost 3 bases and J lost 2 bases. Germline CDR1 is LNHDA and CDR2 is SQIVND (reference sequence). The CDR3 nucleotides are TGTGCCAGTAGTATCAAGGGGGCCACCTATAATTCACCCCTCCACTTT. Translated, it gives CASSIKGATYNSPLHF. The variable domain in full, completed from reference TRBV19 and TRBJ1-6, reads DGGITQSPKYLFRKEGQNVTLSCEQNLNHDAMYWYRQDPGQGLRLIYYSQIVNDFQKGDIAEGYSVSREKKESFPLTVTSAQKNPTAFYLCASSIKGATYNSPLHFGNGTRLTVT.

The gene calls are TRBV30 and TRBJ2-1; tentative D call: TRBD2 (6 bases). The V gene lost 4 bases and the J gene lost 15 bases, with 16 bases spanning the gap. In germline, CDR1 is GTSNPN, CDR2 SVGIG (reference sequence). The CDR3 extends over 11 amino acids. The chain's CDR3 is CAWTPKVGLFF. The CDR3 DNA reads as TGTGCCTGGACACCCAAGGTGGGACTGTTCTTC.

This chain links TRBV5-8 with TRBJ2-1, with TRBD2 matching 10 bases. The ends lost 4 bases at V and 8 bases at J; junction bases unmatched: 18. The CDR3 loop spans 18 amino acids. Germline CDR1 SGHTS, CDR2 YDEGEE. CDR3 DNA sequence: TGTGCCAGCAGCCAAAGTCTATTAGCGGGGGGCACCTCGGATGAGCAGTTCTTC. Translation: CASSQSLLAGGTSDEQFF.

The J gene is TRBJ1-6, the V gene TRBV6-5; D ambiguous. Per the germline V gene, CDR1 is MNHEY and CDR2 is SVGAGI. The CDR3 has 14 amino acids. Trimming pared 6 bases from V and 0 bases from J, leaving 6 bases between. CDR3 DNA sequence: TGTGCCAGCAGGCCCAGCTCCTATAATTCACCCCTCCACTTT. It codes for CASRPSSYNSPLHF.